The rows below give T cell receptor beta chains drawn from one sample of a study of CD8 T cells in Susac syndrome. Using its own MiXCR run on the immunoSEQ multiplex PCR reads, TCRdb lists one record per CDR3 protein. Seen here are approximately 200,000 distinct CDR3 sequences, roughly 90% observed once, and the top ten hold less than 0.15%. The sample taken for sequencing was CD8+ T cells from PBMCs. Receptors were obtained from a human donor with multiple sclerosis. The CDR3 runs from the conserved cysteine through the conserved F or W. Fields, in order: clone size, V gene, D gene, J gene, CDR3 DNA, CDR3 protein. A D gene is named only where the DNA matches it firmly. Not all rows give a size; the values are once, few, many and, for expanded clones, a class.

>NA|TRBV13|TRBD1|TRBJ2-2
TGTGCCAGCAGCTCTCGGGACAGGGACACCGGGGAGCTGTTTTTT
CASSSRDRDTGELFF
>once|TRBV4-3|TRBD1|TRBJ2-1
TGCGCCAGCAGCCCTCGACAGGGATCGCAGTTCTTC
CASSPRQGSQFF
>once|TRBV6-5|TRBD2|TRBJ2-5
TGTGCCAGCGGACGACTAGCGGGGGACCAAGAGACCCAGTACTTC
CASGRLAGDQETQYF
>NA|TRBV7-8|NA|TRBJ1-1
TGTGCCAGCAGCTACTTCTCCCGGGAGCGAACTGAAGCTTTCTTT
CASSYFSRERTEAFF
>NA|TRBV4-1|NA|TRBJ2-7
TGCGCCAGCAGCCAAGGGGAGAGGGGGAGCGACGAGCAGTACTTC
CASSQGERGSDEQYF
>NA|TRBV5-1|NA|TRBJ1-2
TGCGCCAGCAGCACCCTGTTGGGGGGCGGGTATGGCTACACCTTC
CASSTLLGGGYGYTF
>NA|TRBV6-2/TRBV6-3|TRBD1|TRBJ1-5
TGTGCCAGCAGCCTACAGGGGCGCACCAATCAGCCCCAGCATTTT
CASSLQGRTNQPQHF
>NA|TRBV7-9|TRBD1|TRBJ1-2
TGTGCCAGCAGTTCCCCCGGGACAGTCTGGGAGGGCTACACCTTC
CASSSPGTVWEGYTF
>few|TRBV5-1|NA|TRBJ2-7
TGCGCCAGCAGCTTGACCAGCGGGAGGACAGGGAGCCTTTCGTACGAGCAGTACTTC
CASSLTSGRTGSLSYEQYF
>NA|TRBV5-1|TRBD1|TRBJ1-5
TGCGCCAGCAGCTTGAAGGACAGGGTGAATCAGCCCCAGCATTTT
CASSLKDRVNQPQHF
>NA|TRBV5-1|TRBD1|TRBJ2-1
TGCGCCAGCAGCCTCGAGGGACAGGGAAGGGATGAGCAGTTCTTC
CASSLEGQGRDEQFF
>NA|TRBV13|NA|TRBJ1-1
TGTGCCAGCAGCCCCGGACCGGGCCGCCTAAACACTGAAGCTTTCTTT
CASSPGPGRLNTEAFF
>NA|TRBV4-3|NA|TRBJ2-5
TGCGCCAGCAGCCAGGGTCCAGGCCAAGAGACCCAGTACTTC
CASSQGPGQETQYF
>NA|TRBV9|NA|TRBJ2-1
TGTGCCAGCAGCGTAGCAGGCGACAATGAGCAGTTCTTC
CASSVAGDNEQFF
>NA|TRBV30|TRBD1|TRBJ1-1
TGTGCCTGGAGTCCAACAGGGGAACGGGCTTTCTTT
CAWSPTGERAFF
>NA|TRBV2|NA|TRBJ1-1
TGTGCCAGCAGTGTTTGGCAGGGAACTGAAGCTTTCTTT
CASSVWQGTEAFF
>NA|TRBV7-9|NA|TRBJ1-1
TGTGCCAGCAGGTCCGGGTTAGACAGACCGAACACTGAAGCTTTCTTT
CASRSGLDRPNTEAFF
>NA|TRBV27|NA|TRBJ1-2
TGTGCCACTCGACAGGATCGTAACTATGGCTACACCTTC
CATRQDRNYGYTF
>NA|TRBV20-1|NA|TRBJ2-7
TGCAGTGGTGGGGACTCCTACGAGCAGTACTTC
CSGGDSYEQYF
>NA|TRBV5-6|NA|TRBJ2-5
TGTGCCAGCAGCTTGTATGGAGAAGAGACCCAGTACTTC
CASSLYGEETQYF
>NA|TRBV29-1|NA|TRBJ2-3
TGCAGCGTTGAGGGAGGACTCACAGATACGCAGTATTTT
CSVEGGLTDTQYF
>NA|TRBV7-8|NA|TRBJ2-5
TGTGCCAGCAGCTTCGAACGACCCCCGGCTGGGCGGAGGACCCAGTACTTC
CASSFERPPAGRRTQYF
>NA|TRBV29-1|NA|TRBJ2-7
TGCAGCGTTTTGGCGGGGTACGAGCAGTACTTC
CSVLAGYEQYF
>few|TRBV7-9|NA|TRBJ2-7
TGTGCCAGCAGCTTGGAATCAGGGCCGTACGAGCAGTACTTC
CASSLESGPYEQYF
>once|TRBV12-3/TRBV12-4|NA|TRBJ1-2
TGTGCCAGCAGTTTAGACGCCCCCCTCCGGGATGGCTACACCTTC
CASSLDAPLRDGYTF
>few|TRBV6-5|NA|TRBJ2-5
TGTGCCAGCAGTTACCTTCAAGAGACCCAGTACTTC
CASSYLQETQYF
>once|TRBV9|NA|TRBJ2-5
TGTGCCAGCAGCGTAGGAGGGAACCCCTTGGGCCAAGAGACCCAGTACTTC
CASSVGGNPLGQETQYF
>NA|TRBV5-1|TRBD1|TRBJ1-2
TGCGCCAGCAGCTTGGCGGGACAGGGGAGCGGCTACACCTTC
CASSLAGQGSGYTF
>NA|TRBV4-1|TRBD2|TRBJ2-7
TGCGCCAGCAGCCAAGGCCTAGCGGGCACCTACGAGCAGTACTTC
CASSQGLAGTYEQYF
>NA|TRBV20-1|NA|TRBJ2-7
TGCAGTGCTAGAGCTCCTACTGGAAGGACCTACGAGCAGTACTTC
CSARAPTGRTYEQYF
>NA|TRBV5-1|NA|TRBJ2-1
TGCGCCAGCAGCGGGGACGGGGTAGCGGATAGCTCCTACAATGAGCAGTTCTTC
CASSGDGVADSSYNEQFF
>NA|TRBV21-1|NA|TRBJ1-2
TGTGCCCAGGATCCCGCGGGCTATGGCTACACCTTC
CAQDPAGYGYTF
>once|TRBV2|NA|TRBJ1-4
TGTGCCATCCTGAGAGGCAGGGGCCTCAATGAAAAACTGTTTTTT
CAILRGRGLNEKLFF
>NA|TRBV12-3/TRBV12-4|TRBD1|TRBJ1-1
TGTGCCAGCAGTTTCAACAGGGGAAAGAACACTGAAGCTTTCTTT
CASSFNRGKNTEAFF
>NA|TRBV7-7|TRBD2|TRBJ2-3
TGTGCTAGCAGCTTATCCTACGATAGCGGGGGAACTAGCACAGATACGCAGTATTTT
CASSLSYDSGGTSTDTQYF
>NA|TRBV20-1|TRBD2|TRBJ2-1
TGCAGTGCTCCCTTACTAGCGGGAGTATACAATGAGCAGTTCTTC
CSAPLLAGVYNEQFF
>NA|TRBV5-1|TRBD1|TRBJ1-6
TGCGCCAGCAGCTTGGGGCTCGGGACAGCCAATTCACCCCTCCACTTT
CASSLGLGTANSPLHF
>NA|TRBV5-6|NA|TRBJ2-7
TGTGCCAGCACCACGCCGGACAGTGGGTACGAGCAGTACTTC
CASTTPDSGYEQYF
>NA|TRBV6-5|TRBD2|TRBJ2-7
TGTGCCAGCAAGCCACTAGCGGGAGGGCCCGGCGAGCAGTACTTC
CASKPLAGGPGEQYF
>NA|TRBV20-1|TRBD2|TRBJ2-7
TGCAGTGCCCCTTTAGCGGGAGCCCACGAGCAGTACTTC
CSAPLAGAHEQYF
>NA|TRBV24-1|NA|TRBJ1-2
TGTGCCACCAGTGATTTCTCGGGTTTTAATGGCTACACCTTC
CATSDFSGFNGYTF
>NA|TRBV10-3|NA|TRBJ2-7
TGTGCCATCAGTGAGCCTGCCGGACAGGACTATTACTTGTACGAGCAGTACTTC
CAISEPAGQDYYLYEQYF
>NA|TRBV12-5|TRBD2|TRBJ2-7
TGTGCTAGTGGCGCTGGGACTAGCGGGAGAGACTACGAGCAGTACTTC
CASGAGTSGRDYEQYF
>NA|TRBV7-2|NA|TRBJ1-2
TGTGCCAGCAGCCCCGGGACCCACTATGGCTACACCTTC
CASSPGTHYGYTF
>NA|TRBV7-3|TRBD1|TRBJ1-1
TGTGCCAGCAGCTTAACAGGGGGCCAGGGGACTGAAGCTTTCTTT
CASSLTGGQGTEAFF
>NA|TRBV27|NA|TRBJ1-5
TGTGCCAGCAGTTTATGGGGGGCGGATCAGCCCCAGCATTTT
CASSLWGADQPQHF
>NA|TRBV7-2|TRBD2|TRBJ2-2
TGTGCCAGCAGCTTAACGTTTGTAGCGGGAGGGCCTAACACCGGGGAGCTGTTTTTT
CASSLTFVAGGPNTGELFF
>NA|TRBV7-9|TRBD2|TRBJ2-3
TGTGCCAGCAGCCCCCGGGAGCGGGAGGGAGATACGCAGTATTTT
CASSPREREGDTQYF
>NA|TRBV9|TRBD2|TRBJ2-7
TGTGCCAGCAGCTCCGGGGGGGCGGCCTACGAGCAGTACTTC
CASSSGGAAYEQYF
>few|TRBV3-1|NA|TRBJ2-7
TGTGCCAGCAGCCAAGATGTCCCAGGGGGGAGCTACGAGCAGTACTTC
CASSQDVPGGSYEQYF
>NA|TRBV19|NA|TRBJ2-1
TGTGCCAGTAGTATAGAGGGACTCTCCGAGCAGTTCTTC
CASSIEGLSEQFF
>NA|TRBV9|NA|TRBJ2-1
TGTGCCAGCAGCGCTCACAATGAGCAGTTCTTC
CASSAHNEQFF
>NA|TRBV7-9|NA|TRBJ1-1
TGTGCCAGCAGCTTAGCCCCGGGGGAGGCTTTCTTT
CASSLAPGEAFF
>few|TRBV7-9|TRBD1|TRBJ1-2
TGTGCCAGCAGCCGTGACAGGGCCAACTATGGCTACACCTTC
CASSRDRANYGYTF